This T cell receptor (beta chain) originates from a study of beta chain features in type 1 diabetes. Across the study: The study found patients and healthy donors alike in age, gender and cell yields.

Study observations and caveats: More deletions and fewer insertions at VDJ junctions were seen in type 1 diabetes patients. Moderate yet significant TCRB CDR3 shortening was seen in Type 1 diabetes patients in all four CD4+ subsets.

A single heparinised draw of roughly 100 mL on average was taken per donor. As every portion of the isolated RNA was reverse transcribed, the sequencing read expressed TCRB transcripts. The average output of naive, central memory and regulatory T cell samples was roughly 3.6 million reads. Sequencing used immunoSEQ multiplex PCR; TCRdb keeps in-frame clones, though not all of them. Of 200,000 to 300,000 clones listed, over 20% were seen once; the top ten hold about 0.028%. There are a few counts of this clone. As yet, its antigen is unknown. Trimming removed 0 bases from V and 8 bases from J, with 10 bases in between. The CDR3 covers 13 residues. Germline V gene data show CDR1 as MNHEY and CDR2 as SVGAGI.

The chain has TRBV6-5 and TRBJ1-2, with a weak D call TRBD1 (5 bases). Sequences were obtained from naive CD4+ T cells from blood. This receptor was taken from a middle-aged woman with type 1 diabetes. Here the CDR3 reads CASSYSQGLGYTF. The CDR3 region has the DNA TGTGCCAGCAGTTACTCTCAGGGTCTAGGCTACACCTTC.